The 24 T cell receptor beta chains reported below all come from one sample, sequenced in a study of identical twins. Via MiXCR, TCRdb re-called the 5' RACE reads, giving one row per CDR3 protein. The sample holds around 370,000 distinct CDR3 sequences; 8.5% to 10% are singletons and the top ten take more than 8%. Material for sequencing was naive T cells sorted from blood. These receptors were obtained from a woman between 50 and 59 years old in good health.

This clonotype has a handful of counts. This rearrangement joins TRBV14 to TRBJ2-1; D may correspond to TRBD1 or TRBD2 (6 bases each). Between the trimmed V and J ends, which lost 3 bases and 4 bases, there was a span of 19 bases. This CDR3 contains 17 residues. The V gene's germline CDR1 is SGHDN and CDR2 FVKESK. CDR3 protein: CASSHGLTRGAYNEQFF. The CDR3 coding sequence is TGTGCCAGCAGCCATGGGCTAACTAGGGGGGCTTACAATGAGCAGTTCTTC.

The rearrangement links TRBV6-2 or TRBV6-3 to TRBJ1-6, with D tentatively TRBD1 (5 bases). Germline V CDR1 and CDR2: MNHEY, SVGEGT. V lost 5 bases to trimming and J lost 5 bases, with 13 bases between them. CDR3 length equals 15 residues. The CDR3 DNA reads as TGTGCCAGCAGTGTGACGGGGCCGAATAATTCACCCCTCCACTTT. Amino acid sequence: CASSVTGPNNSPLHF.

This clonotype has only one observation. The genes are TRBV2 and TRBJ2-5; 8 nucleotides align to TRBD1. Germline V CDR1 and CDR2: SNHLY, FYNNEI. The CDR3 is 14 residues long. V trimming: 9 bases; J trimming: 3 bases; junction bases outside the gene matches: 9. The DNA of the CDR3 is TGTGCCAGTAAGCCACAGGGGGGCAAAGAGACCCAGTACTTC. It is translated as CASKPQGGKETQYF. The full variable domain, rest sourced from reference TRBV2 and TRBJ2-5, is EPEVTQTPSHQVTQMGQEVILRCVPISNHLYFYWYRQILGQKVEFLVSFYNNEISEKSEIFDDQFSVERPDGSNFTLKIRSTKLEDSAMYFCASKPQGGKETQYFGPGTRLLVL.

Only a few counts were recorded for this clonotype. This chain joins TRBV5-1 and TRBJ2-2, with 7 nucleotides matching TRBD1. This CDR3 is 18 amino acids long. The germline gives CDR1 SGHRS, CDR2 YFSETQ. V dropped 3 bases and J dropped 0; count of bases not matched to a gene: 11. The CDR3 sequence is CASSSNRGTLANTGELFF. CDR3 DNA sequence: TGCGCCAGCAGCTCGAACAGGGGAACGTTAGCGAACACCGGGGAGCTGTTTTTT.

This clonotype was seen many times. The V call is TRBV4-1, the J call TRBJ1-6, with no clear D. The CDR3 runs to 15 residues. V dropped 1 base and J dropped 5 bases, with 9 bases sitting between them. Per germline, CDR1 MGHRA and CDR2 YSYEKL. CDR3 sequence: CASSQADRDNSPLHF. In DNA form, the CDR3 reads TGCGCCAGCAGCCAAGCCGACCGGGATAATTCACCCCTCCACTTT.

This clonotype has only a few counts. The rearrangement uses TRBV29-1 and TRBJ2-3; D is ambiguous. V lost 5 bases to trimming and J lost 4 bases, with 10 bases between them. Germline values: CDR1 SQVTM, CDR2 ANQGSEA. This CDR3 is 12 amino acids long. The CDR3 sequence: CSVSDAADTQYF. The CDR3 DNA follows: TGCAGCGTTTCGGACGCCGCAGATACGCAGTATTTT.

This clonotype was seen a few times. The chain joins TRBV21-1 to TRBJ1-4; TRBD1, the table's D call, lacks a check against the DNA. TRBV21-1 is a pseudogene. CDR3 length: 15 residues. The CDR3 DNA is TGTGCCAGCAGCAAAGCGAGGGGATTTGGTGAAAAACTGTTTTTT. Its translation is CASSKARGFGEKLFF.

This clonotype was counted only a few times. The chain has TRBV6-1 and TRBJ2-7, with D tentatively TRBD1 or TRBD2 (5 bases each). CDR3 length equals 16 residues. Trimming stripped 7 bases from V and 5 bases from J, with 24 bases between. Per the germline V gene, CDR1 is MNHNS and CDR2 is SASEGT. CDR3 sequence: CASTPRPGQFEHEQYV. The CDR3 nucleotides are TGTGCCAGCACCCCCCGGCCGGGGCAATTTGAACACGAGCAGTACGTC.

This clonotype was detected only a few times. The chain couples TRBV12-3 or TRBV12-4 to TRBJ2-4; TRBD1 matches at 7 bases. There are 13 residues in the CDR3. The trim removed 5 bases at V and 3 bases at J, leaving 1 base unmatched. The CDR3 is CASSPGGKNIQYF. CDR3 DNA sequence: TGTGCCAGCAGTCCAGGGGGCAAAAACATTCAGTACTTC.

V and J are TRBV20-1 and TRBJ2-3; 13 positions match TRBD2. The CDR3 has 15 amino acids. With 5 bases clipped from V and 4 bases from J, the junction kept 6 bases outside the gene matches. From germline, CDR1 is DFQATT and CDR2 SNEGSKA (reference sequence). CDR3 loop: CSASITSGRADTQYF. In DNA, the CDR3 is TGCAGTGCTTCTATTACTAGCGGGAGGGCAGATACGCAGTATTTT.

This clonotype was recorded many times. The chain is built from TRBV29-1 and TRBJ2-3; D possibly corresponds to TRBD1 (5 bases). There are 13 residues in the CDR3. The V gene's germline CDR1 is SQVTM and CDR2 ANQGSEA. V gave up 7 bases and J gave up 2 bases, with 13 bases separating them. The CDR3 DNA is TGCAGCGCCGAGACAGACCTCACAGATACGCAGTATTTT. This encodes CSAETDLTDTQYF.

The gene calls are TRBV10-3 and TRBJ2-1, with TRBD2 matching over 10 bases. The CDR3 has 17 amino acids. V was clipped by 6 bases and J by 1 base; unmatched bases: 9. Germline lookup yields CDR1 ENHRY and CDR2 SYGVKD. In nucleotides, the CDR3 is TGTGCCATCAGCCGGACAGCGGGAGGGCTGTCCTACAATGAGCAGTTCTTC. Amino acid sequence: CAISRTAGGLSYNEQFF.

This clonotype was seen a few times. CDR3: CASVWGSGSSEQFF. DNA of the CDR3: TGTGCCAGCGTTTGGGGTAGCGGGAGTTCTGAGCAGTTCTTC. This sequence joins TRBV12-3 or TRBV12-4 and TRBJ2-1, with 9 bases aligning to TRBD2. The CDR3 spans 14 residues. V lost 8 bases to trimming and J lost 9 bases; unmatched junction nucleotides: 11.

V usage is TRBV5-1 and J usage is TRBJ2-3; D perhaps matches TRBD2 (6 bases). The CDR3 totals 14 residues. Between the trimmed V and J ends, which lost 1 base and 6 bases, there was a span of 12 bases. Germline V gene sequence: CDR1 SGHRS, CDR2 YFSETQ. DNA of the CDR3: TGCGCCAGCAGCTTGTCTGGGGGGAGTGATACGCAGTATTTT. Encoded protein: CASSLSGGSDTQYF.

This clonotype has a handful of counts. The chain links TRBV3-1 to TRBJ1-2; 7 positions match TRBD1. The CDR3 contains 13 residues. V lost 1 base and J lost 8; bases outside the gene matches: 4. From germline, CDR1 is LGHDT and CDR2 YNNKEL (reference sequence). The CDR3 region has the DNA TGTGCCAGCAGCCAAGCTGGGACAGAAGGCTACACCTTC. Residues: CASSQAGTEGYTF.

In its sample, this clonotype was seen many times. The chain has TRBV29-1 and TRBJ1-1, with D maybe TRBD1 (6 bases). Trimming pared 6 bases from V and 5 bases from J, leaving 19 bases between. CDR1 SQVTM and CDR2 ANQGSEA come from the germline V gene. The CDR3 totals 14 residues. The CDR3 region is CSVIGSGGFTEAFF. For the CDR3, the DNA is TGCAGCGTCATCGGGTCTGGGGGCTTTACTGAAGCTTTCTTT.

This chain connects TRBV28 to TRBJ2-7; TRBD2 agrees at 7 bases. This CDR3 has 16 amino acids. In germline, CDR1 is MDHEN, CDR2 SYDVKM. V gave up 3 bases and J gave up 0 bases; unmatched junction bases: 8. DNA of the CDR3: TGTGCCAGCAGTTTCGGGCTAGCGGTGCTCTCCTACGAGCAGTACTTC. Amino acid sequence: CASSFGLAVLSYEQYF.

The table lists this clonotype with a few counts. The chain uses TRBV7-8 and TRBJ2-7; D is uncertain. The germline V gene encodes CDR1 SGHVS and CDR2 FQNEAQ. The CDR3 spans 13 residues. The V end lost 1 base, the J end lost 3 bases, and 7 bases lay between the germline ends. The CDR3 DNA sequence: TGTGCCAGCAGCTTAGACAGACGCTACGAGCAGTACGTC. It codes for CASSLDRRYEQYV.

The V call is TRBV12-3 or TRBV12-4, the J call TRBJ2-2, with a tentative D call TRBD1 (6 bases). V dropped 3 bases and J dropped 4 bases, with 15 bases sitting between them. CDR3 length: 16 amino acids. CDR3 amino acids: CASSFPYRAGTGELFF. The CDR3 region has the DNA TGTGCCAGCAGTTTTCCTTACAGGGCGGGCACCGGGGAGCTGTTTTTT.

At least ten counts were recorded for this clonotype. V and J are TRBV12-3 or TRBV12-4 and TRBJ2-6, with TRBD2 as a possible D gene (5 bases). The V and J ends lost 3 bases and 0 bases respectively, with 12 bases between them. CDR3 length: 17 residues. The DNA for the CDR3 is TGTGCCAGCAGTTTCGGGCGTGCGGGCTCTGGGGCCAACGTCCTGACTTTC. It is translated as CASSFGRAGSGANVLTF.

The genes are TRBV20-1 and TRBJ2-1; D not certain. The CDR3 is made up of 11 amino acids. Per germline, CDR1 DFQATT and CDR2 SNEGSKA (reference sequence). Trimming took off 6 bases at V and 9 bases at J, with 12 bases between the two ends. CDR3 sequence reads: CSARRLGEQFF. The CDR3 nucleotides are TGCAGTGCCAGAAGGCTGGGTGAGCAGTTCTTC.

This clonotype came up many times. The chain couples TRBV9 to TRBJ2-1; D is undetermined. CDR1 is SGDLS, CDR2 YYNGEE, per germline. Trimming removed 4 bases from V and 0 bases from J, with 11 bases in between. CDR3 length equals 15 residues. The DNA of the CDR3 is TGTGCCAGCAGCTTAAAAGATAGCTCCTACAATGAGCAGTTCTTC. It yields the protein CASSLKDSSYNEQFF.

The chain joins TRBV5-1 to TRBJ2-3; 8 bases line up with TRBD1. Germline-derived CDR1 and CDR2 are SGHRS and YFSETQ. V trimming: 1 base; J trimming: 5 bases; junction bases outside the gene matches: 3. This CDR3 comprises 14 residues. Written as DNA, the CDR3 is TGCGCCAGCAGCTTGCGCACAGGGGGAGATACGCAGTATTTT. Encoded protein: CASSLRTGGDTQYF.

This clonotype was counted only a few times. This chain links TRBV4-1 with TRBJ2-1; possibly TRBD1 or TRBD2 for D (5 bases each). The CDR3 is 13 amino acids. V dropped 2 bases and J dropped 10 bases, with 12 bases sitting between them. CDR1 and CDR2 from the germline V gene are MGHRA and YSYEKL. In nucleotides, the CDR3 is TGCGCCAGCAGCCAATACCTAGCAGGGGAGCAGTTCTTC. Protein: CASSQYLAGEQFF.